The rows below give T cell receptor beta chains drawn from one sample of a study of T cell responses to AZD1222 COVID-19 vaccine. Profiled with immunoSEQ multiplex PCR; TCRdb holds only in-frame clones, not every one. The sample comprises under 200,000 clones, approximately 90% of which are singletons, and 4% to 5.5% rests with the top ten. This material consisted of peripheral blood, taken on day 0 of AZD1222 vaccination. These receptors originate from an adult in good health. The CDR3 runs from the conserved cysteine through the conserved F or W. D genes are given only for firm matches. A row's size may be missing; if present it is once, few, many or a size class.

- - TRBJ1-2 TRBV4-3 TGCGCCAGCAGCCAAGAACCCGGGACCGAGGACTATGGCTACACCTTC CASSQEPGTEDYGYTF
- - TRBJ1-2 TRBV19 TGTGCCAGTAGTATACCCCCGGGACATTATGGCTACACCTTC CASSIPPGHYGYTF
- - TRBJ1-4 TRBV4-1 TGCGCCAGCAGCCGCGTTGCGACAGCGTTCAATGAAAAACTGTTTTTT CASSRVATAFNEKLFF
TRBD1 - TRBJ1-2 TRBV30 TGTGCCTGGAGTGTGGGACAGAACTATGGCTACACCTTC CAWSVGQNYGYTF
- - TRBJ1-3 TRBV2 TGTGCCAGCAGCTTACAGGGCCTCTCTGGAAACACCATATATTTT CASSLQGLSGNTIYF
- - TRBJ1-3 TRBV7-9 TGTGCCAGCAGCCTAGCTTATGGGGGCACTGGAAACACCATATATTTT CASSLAYGGTGNTIYF
- - TRBJ1-2 TRBV3-1/TRBV3-2 TGTGCCAGCAGCTTTGCCTCGTCCCCCGGTGGCTACACCTTC CASSFASSPGGYTF
- - TRBJ2-3 TRBV30 TGTGCCTGGAGTGTTTCGAGGACGGGAAATACGCAGTATTTT CAWSVSRTGNTQYF
- - TRBJ2-7 TRBV5-1 TGCGCCAGCAGCTTGGAAGGGGTACGGGGGGCCAGCGAGCAGTACTTC CASSLEGVRGASEQYF
- - TRBJ1-2 TRBV28 TGTGCCAGCAGGGGAGACAGGATCTATGGCTACACCTTC CASRGDRIYGYTF
- - TRBJ1-1 TRBV5-5 TGTGCCAGCAGCTTAGGACAGATGTCATTGGATGAAGCTTTCTTT CASSLGQMSLDEAFF
- - TRBJ1-2 TRBV3-1/TRBV3-2 TGTGCCAGCAGCCAGGGGGCGGTGAGCTATGGCTACACCTTC CASSQGAVSYGYTF
TRBD1 - TRBJ2-5 TRBV3-1/TRBV3-2 TGTGCCAGCAGCCAACGACAGGGGATGGGAGAGACCCAGTACTTC CASSQRQGMGETQYF
- - TRBJ1-2 TRBV4-1 TGCGCCAGCAGCCAAGCCATGAGCTATGGCTACACCTTC CASSQAMSYGYTF
TRBD1 few TRBJ1-1 TRBV30 TGTGCCTGGAGTTTCGCGACAGGGGAAGCTTTCTTT CAWSFATGEAFF
- - TRBJ2-3 TRBV4-1 TGCGCCAGCAGCCAGACCGGGGCGGGGAGCACAGATACGCAGTATTTT CASSQTGAGSTDTQYF
- - TRBJ2-1 TRBV11-3 TGTGCCAGCAGCTTAGAAAGTCGCTCCTACAATGAGCAGTTCTTC CASSLESRSYNEQFF
- - TRBJ1-2 TRBV19 TGTCCTCAGGGTCAGTTATATGGCTACACCTTC CPQGQLYGYTF
- - TRBJ2-5 TRBV5-4 TGTGCCAGCAGCTTGTTAGGGGGAGAGACCCAGTACTTC CASSLLGGETQYF
- - TRBJ2-7 TRBV4-2 TGTGCCAGCAGCCAAGAGAGCACCTACGAGCAGTACTTC CASSQESTYEQYF
- - TRBJ2-2 TRBV28 TGTGCCAGCAGGAGGCCCGGGGCCGGGGAGCTGTTTTTT CASRRPGAGELFF
TRBD1 - TRBJ2-4 TRBV2 TGTGCCAGCAAAAGAGGGACAGGGGTGAACATTCAGTACTTC CASKRGTGVNIQYF
- - TRBJ1-3 TRBV11-3 TGTGCCAGCAGCTTAGAAGACGCTGGAAACACCATATATTTT CASSLEDAGNTIYF